What follows is one T cell receptor (beta chain) and its context. This clonotype was observed a few times. Its target antigen remains unknown. Base qualities were left out, and no much larger clone turns up one base away. These data belong to a study of T cells in Graves' hyperthyroidism and ophthalmopathy (dated by TCRdb to the late 2010s). A note on the overall study: Peripheral blood samples were taken at the time of initial diagnosis, prior to any treatment. To identify TCR V-J signatures that set the groups apart, the researchers used a discovery cohort of 100 patients, made up of under 50 with Graves' ophthalmopathy and some 58 with stable Graves' hyperthyroidism. The paper describes TCR Vbeta CDR3 sequencing of 140 or so peripheral blood samples, made up of roughly 45 ophthalmopathy patients, more than 70 hyperthyroidism patients and 17 progressor patients. Thyroid tissue and blood T-cell repertoires from several Graves' hyperthyroidism patients were also compared in the study. After blood sampling, hyperthyroidism patients were treated with methimazole at a starting dose of 30 mg daily, and ophthalmopathy patients were treated with high-dose intravenous methylprednisolone. The 95 to 100 discovery patients were randomly split 7:3 into training and test sets. Prospective prediction of ophthalmopathy was tested in an independent validation cohort of some 20 hyperthyroidism patients and around 16 patients who later progressed to ophthalmopathy.

Graves' hyperthyroidism was defined as stable when no progression to ophthalmopathy occurred over 18 months of follow-up. The hyperthyroidism patients were between 18 and 65 years old and newly diagnosed, with a disease duration of less than 2 months. Patients with uncontrolled infections, other autoimmune diseases, pregnancy or lactation were excluded. Diagnoses were established on the basis of clinical symptoms, serum thyroxine and TRAb, thyroid ultrasound, and orbital computed tomography. Ficoll-Paque density gradient centrifugation was used to isolate PBMCs from about 9 ml of fresh peripheral blood. Total RNA was extracted with Trizol reagent, and quality was checked on an Agilent 2100 Bioanalyzer. Overall study results and their limits: Sample size was not statistically predetermined, and investigators were not blinded to group allocation. In validation, the model predicted progression to ophthalmopathy with around 71% sensitivity and approximately 72% specificity, a median of about 6.7 months before onset. Most expanded thyroid clonotypes (frequency above 0.001) were also detected in blood, suggesting blood repertoires may reflect thyroid immune responses. Ophthalmopathy was separated from stable hyperthyroidism by a 13 V-J signature model, with around 88% sensitivity and 81% to 82% specificity obtained in cross-validation and 80%/75% obtained in testing.

CDR3 length: 15 amino acids, cysteine to phenylalanine. The CDR3 DNA has 45 bases and is translated from base 1. Germline trimming: 2 bases from V, 0 bases from J; junction bases outside gene matches: 2. The germline V gene supplies CDR1 SNHLY and CDR2 FYNNEI. The TCR beta CDR3 regions were amplified from the RNA transcripts. For the first round of RT-PCR on the TCR CDR3, the HTBI primer set was used together with the Qiagen OneStep RT-PCR kit. Libraries were constructed in a second round of multiplex PCR, after which size selection and purification were carried out. Sequencing of the libraries was done on an Illumina HiSeq2000 using paired-end 100 bp reads. The study's processing was this. Raw data were processed with SOAPnuke, discarding reads with adapters, uncalled bases, mean Phred below 15, or no exact constant-primer or identifier match. High-quality paired reads were merged with COPE v1.2.5, and unique nucleotide sequences were defined as clonotypes. Clonotypes were aligned to IMGT TRBV, TRBD and TRBJ reference segments using MiTCR v1.1. Analysis was restricted to V-J combinations with a frequency above 0.0001, which covered roughly 99% of repertoires. A TCS score was defined as the ratio between F50 (clonal expansion) and ExV (chaos), using BLOSUM62-based TCRdist between CDR3 peptides within each V-J. Welch's t-statistics and random forest reduced 450 to 600 V-J features to roughly 13, which were used in a naive Bayes classifier (R e1071). In-frame beta chains were kept once TCRdb had trimmed the public reads at Q25 with fastp and called clones with MiXCR. Every entry covers one CDR3 protein and lists the most common genes and DNA from its rows. The V and J calls reflect TCRdb's pipeline rather than the authors' work. The table for this sample lists hundreds of thousands of distinct CDR3 sequences; more than 11% of them were counted only once. The ten largest account for roughly 24% of the sample.

Sequences were obtained from blood. The sequence came from a woman aged 30 to 39 with Graves' hyperthyroidism. The rearrangement combines TRBV2 with TRBJ2-7, with 9 middle bases fitting TRBD1. Here is the DNA: TGTGCCAGCAGTGAAACAGGGGGCAACTCCTACGAGCAGTACTTC. This codes for CASSETGGNSYEQYF.